This TCR beta chain came from a study of radiation and T cells in renal cell carcinoma. Study-wide results and caveats: From baseline, blood top tumor clonotypes peaked at 2 weeks post-radiation.

Method: immunoSEQ multiplex PCR; TCRdb's copy keeps in-frame clones and lacks some. The top ten hold roughly 30% of the sample, which has 45,000 or so clones, 83% seen once. Trimming pared 11 bases from V and 3 bases from J, leaving 23 bases between. CDR1 SEHNR and CDR2 FQNEAQ come from the germline V gene (reference sequence). The CDR3 loop spans 16 amino acids. Of note for this clone: Antigen specificity is unknown.

Time point: baseline pretreatment blood. Treatment noted: 15 Gy SBRT to primary tumor, nephrectomy 4 weeks later. Serial blood draws occurred at baseline and 2 and 4 weeks post-SBRT. The tumor was a clear cell renal cell carcinoma. The receptor comes from a woman in her seventies with renal cell carcinoma. This sample comprised blood, obtained from a patient whose treatment included radiotherapy and nephrectomy. This chain uses TRBV7-9 with TRBJ1-3; D perhaps matches TRBD1 (6 bases). CDR3 in DNA: TGTGCCGACACGCCTAGGGGGGTTAACATTGGAAACACCATATATTTT. Protein: CADTPRGVNIGNTIYF.